One T cell receptor beta chain is described in this entry. This entry belongs to a study of blood T cell repertoires in COVID-19. The overall study: Sites in the United States, Italy and Spain provided acute and convalescent COVID-19 samples. PBMCs, B-cell-depleted T cells, or T cells provided the cDNA or gDNA that made up the material.

Per the germline V gene, CDR1 is SGDLS and CDR2 is YYNGEE. Trimming took off 3 bases at V and 4 bases at J, with 13 bases between the two ends. The CDR3 sequence is 14 residues long. The authors' processing: The assay estimated nucleated cells by amplifying reference gene primers. Assay: immunoSEQ multiplex PCR; the TCRdb copy retains only in-frame clones and omits some. V and J calls and clone size are as listed in that table; D and trimming were resolved from the DNA. The sample holds about 140,000 clones, roughly four fifths seen once. The rearrangement uses TRBV9 and TRBJ1-1; TRBD1 might be the D (6 bases). Material for sequencing was peripheral blood. This sequence originates from a man of 80 years or more with acute or convalescent COVID-19. CDR3 coding DNA: TGTGCCAGCAGCGGGCTACAAGGGGGCACTGAAGCTTTCTTT. Residues: CASSGLQGGTEAFF.